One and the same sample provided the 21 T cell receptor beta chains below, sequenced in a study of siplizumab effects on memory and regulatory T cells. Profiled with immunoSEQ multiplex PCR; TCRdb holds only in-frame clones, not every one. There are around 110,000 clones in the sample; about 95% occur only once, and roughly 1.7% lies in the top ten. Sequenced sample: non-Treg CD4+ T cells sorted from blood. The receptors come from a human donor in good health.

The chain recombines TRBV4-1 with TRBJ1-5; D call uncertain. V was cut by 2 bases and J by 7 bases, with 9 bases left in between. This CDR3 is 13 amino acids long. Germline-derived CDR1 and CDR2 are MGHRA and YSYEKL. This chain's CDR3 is CASSQIPGQPQHF. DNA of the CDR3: TGCGCCAGCAGCCAAATCCCCGGGCAGCCCCAGCATTTT.

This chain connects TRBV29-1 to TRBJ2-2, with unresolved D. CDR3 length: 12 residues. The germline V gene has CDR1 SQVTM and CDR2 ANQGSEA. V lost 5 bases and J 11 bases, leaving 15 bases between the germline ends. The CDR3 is CSVKLGRGELFF. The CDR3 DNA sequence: TGCAGCGTTAAACTTGGGCGAGGCGAGCTGTTTTTT.

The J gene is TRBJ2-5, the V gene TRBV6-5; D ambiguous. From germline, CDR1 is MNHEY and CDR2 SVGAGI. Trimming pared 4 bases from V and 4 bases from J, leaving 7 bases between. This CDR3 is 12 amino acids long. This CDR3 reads CASSSSSETQYF. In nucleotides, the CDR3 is TGTGCCAGCAGTTCCTCTTCAGAGACCCAGTACTTC.

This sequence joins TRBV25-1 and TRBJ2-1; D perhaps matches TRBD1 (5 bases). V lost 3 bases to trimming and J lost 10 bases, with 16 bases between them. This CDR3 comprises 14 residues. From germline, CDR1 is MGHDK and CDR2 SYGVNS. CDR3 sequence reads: CASSDPTRASEQFF. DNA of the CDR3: TGTGCCAGCAGTGACCCGACCAGGGCATCCGAGCAGTTCTTC.

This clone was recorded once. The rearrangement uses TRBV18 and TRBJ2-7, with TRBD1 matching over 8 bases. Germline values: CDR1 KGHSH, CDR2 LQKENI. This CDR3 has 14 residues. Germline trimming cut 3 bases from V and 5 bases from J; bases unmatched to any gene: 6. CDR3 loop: CASSPVTGDHEQYF. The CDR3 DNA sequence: TGTGCCAGCTCACCGGTGACAGGGGACCACGAGCAGTACTTC.

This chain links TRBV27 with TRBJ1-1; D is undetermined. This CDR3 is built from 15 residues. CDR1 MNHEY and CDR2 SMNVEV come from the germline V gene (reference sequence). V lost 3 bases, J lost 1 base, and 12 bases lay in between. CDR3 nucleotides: TGTGCCAGCAGTTTTTTGCCTACAGCGAACACTGAAGCTTTCTTT. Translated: CASSFLPTANTEAFF.

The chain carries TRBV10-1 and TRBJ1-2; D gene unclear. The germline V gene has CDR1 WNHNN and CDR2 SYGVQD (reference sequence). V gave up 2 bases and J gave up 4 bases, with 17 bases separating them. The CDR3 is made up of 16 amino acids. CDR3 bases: TGCGCCAGCAGTGAGGATCGGGCCCCGGACCTCTATGGCTACACCTTC. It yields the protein CASSEDRAPDLYGYTF.

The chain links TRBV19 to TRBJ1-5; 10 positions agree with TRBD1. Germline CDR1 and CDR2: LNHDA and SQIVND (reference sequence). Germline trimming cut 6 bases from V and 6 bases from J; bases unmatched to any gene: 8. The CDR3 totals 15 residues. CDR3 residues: CASSRTGGSGQPQHF. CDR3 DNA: TGTGCCAGTAGCCGGACAGGGGGTTCAGGTCAGCCCCAGCATTTT.

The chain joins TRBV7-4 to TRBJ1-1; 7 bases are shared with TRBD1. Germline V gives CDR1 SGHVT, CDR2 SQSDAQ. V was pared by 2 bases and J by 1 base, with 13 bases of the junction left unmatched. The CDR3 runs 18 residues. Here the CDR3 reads CASSLSYPPGQKNTEAFF. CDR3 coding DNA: TGTGCCAGCAGCTTATCATACCCACCGGGACAGAAGAACACTGAAGCTTTCTTT.

CDR3 in amino acids: CASSLGISGGAYNEQFF. The DNA for the CDR3 is TGTGCCAGCAGCTTAGGGATTAGCGGGGGGGCCTACAATGAGCAGTTCTTC. The chain is built from TRBV7-8 and TRBJ2-1; TRBD2 agrees at 11 bases. Looked up from germline, CDR1 is SGHVS and CDR2 is FQNEAQ. J was trimmed by 2 bases and V by 1 base; bases with no gene match: 4. The CDR3 spans 17 residues.

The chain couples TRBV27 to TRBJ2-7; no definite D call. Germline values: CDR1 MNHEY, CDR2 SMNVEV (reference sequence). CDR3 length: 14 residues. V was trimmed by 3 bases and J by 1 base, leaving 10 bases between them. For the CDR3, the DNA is TGTGCCAGCAGTTTTTCCTGGCAGTCCTACGAGCAGTACTTC. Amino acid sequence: CASSFSWQSYEQYF.

CDR3 nucleotide sequence: TGCGCCAGCAGCTTGCTAGCGGGACCCCGAGAGACCCAGTACTTC. This sequence encodes CASSLLAGPRETQYF. The gene calls are TRBV5-1 and TRBJ2-5; 9 nucleotides align to TRBD2. Germline V lookup: CDR1 SGHRS, CDR2 YFSETQ. The CDR3 consists of 15 residues. Trimming at V came to 1 base and at J to 4 bases, leaving 5 bases not matched to a gene. Full variable domain (missing parts from reference TRBV5-1 and TRBJ2-5): KAGVTQTPRYLIKTRGQQVTLSCSPISGHRSVSWYQQTPGQGLQFLFEYFSETQRNKGNFPGRFSGRQFSNSRSEMNVSTLELGDSALYLCASSLLAGPRETQYFGPGTRLLVL.

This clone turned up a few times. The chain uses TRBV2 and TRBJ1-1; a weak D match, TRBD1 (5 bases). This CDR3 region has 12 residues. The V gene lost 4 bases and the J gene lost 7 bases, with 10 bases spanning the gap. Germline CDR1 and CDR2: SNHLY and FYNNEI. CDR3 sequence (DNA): TGTGCCAGCAGTGGGGGGTACGGTGAAGCTTTCTTT. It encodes CASSGGYGEAFF. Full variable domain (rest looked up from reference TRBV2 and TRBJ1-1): EPEVTQTPSHQVTQMGQEVILRCVPISNHLYFYWYRQILGQKVEFLVSFYNNEISEKSEIFDDQFSVERPDGSNFTLKIRSTKLEDSAMYFCASSGGYGEAFFGQGTRLTVV.

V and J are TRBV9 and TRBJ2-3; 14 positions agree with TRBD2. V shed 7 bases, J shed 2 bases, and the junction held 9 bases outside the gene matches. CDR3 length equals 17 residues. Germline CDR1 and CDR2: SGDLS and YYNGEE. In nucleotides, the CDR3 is TGTGCCAGCGGGGGGACTAGCGGGAGAGGGTACACAGATACGCAGTATTTT. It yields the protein CASGGTSGRGYTDTQYF. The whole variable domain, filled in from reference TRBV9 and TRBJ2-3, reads DSGVTQTPKHLITATGQRVTLRCSPRSGDLSVYWYQQSLDQGLQFLIQYYNGEERAKGNILERFSAQQFPDLHSELNLSSLELGDSALYFCASGGTSGRGYTDTQYFGPGTRLTVL.

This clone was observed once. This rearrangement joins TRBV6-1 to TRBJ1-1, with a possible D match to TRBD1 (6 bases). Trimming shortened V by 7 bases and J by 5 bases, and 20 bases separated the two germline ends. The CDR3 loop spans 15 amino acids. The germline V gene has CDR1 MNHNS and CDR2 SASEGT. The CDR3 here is CASIRRAGAGTEAFF. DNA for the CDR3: TGTGCCAGCATCAGAAGGGCAGGGGCTGGTACTGAAGCTTTCTTT.

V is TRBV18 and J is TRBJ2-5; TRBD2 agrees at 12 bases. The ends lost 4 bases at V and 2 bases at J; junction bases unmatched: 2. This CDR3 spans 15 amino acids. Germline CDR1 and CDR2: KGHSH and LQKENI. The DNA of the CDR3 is TGTGCCAGCTCACTCGGACTAGCGGGGCAAGAGACCCAGTACTTC. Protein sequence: CASSLGLAGQETQYF.

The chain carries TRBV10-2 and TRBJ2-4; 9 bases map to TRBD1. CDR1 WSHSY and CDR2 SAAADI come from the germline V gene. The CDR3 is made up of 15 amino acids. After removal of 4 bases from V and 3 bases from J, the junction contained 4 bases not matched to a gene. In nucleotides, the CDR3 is TGCGCCAGCAGTGCCGGGACAGGGATCAAAAACATTCAGTACTTC. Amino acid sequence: CASSAGTGIKNIQYF.

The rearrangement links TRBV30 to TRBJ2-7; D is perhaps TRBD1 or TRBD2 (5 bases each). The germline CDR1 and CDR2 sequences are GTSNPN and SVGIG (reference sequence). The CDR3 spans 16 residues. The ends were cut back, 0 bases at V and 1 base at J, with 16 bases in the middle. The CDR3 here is CAWSVPPGRRSYEQYF. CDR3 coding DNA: TGTGCCTGGAGTGTCCCACCGGGACGGAGATCCTACGAGCAGTACTTC.

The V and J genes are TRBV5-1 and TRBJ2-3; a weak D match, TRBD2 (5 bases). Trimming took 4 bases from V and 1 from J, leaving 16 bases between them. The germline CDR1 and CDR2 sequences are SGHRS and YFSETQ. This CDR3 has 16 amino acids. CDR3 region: CASSPLNPRGTDTQYF. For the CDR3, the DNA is TGCGCCAGCAGCCCCCTTAACCCGCGGGGCACAGATACGCAGTATTTT.

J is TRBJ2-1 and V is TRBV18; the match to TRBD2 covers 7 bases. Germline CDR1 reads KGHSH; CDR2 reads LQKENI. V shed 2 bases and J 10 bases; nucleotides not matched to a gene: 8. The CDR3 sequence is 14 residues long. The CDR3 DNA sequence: TGTGCCAGCTCACCATTGGACCCTAGCGGCGAGCAGTTCTTC. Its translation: CASSPLDPSGEQFF.

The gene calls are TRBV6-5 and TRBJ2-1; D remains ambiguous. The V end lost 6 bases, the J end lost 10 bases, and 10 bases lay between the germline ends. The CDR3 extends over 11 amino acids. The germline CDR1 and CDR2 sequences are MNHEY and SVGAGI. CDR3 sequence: CASSWELEQFF. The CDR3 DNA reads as TGTGCCAGCAGCTGGGAACTCGAGCAGTTCTTC.